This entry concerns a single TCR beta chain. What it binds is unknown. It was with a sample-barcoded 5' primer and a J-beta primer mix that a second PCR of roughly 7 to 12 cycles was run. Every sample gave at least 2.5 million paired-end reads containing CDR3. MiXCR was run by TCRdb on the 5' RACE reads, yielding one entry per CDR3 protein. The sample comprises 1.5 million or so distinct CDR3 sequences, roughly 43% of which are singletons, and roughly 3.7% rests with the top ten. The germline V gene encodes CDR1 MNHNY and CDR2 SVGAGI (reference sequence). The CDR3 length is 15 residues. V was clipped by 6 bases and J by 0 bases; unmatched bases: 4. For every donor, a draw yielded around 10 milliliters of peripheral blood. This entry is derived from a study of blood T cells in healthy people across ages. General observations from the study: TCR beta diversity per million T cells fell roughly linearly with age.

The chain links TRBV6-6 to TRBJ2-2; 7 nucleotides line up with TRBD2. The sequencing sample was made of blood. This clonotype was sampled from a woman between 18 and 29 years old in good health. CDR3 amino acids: CASSKSGANTGELFF. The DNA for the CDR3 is TGTGCCAGCAGCAAAAGCGGGGCGAACACCGGGGAGCTGTTTTTT.